The clone carrying this TCR beta chain was found many times. What it binds is unknown. These data are taken from a study of CD8+CD57+ T cells in acquired aplastic anemia. General observations from the study: The study identified roughly 29 CD8+ CDR3 sequences shared by patients and controls.

Template material for TCR beta VDJ and CDR3 profiling consisted of genomic DNA. TCRdb fed the reads into MiXCR, producing one record per CDR3 protein. The table records hundreds of thousands of distinct CDR3 sequences, roughly a third of them present only once. Trimming pared 3 bases from V and 3 bases from J, leaving 9 bases between. Per germline, CDR1 SGDLS and CDR2 YYNGEE. The CDR3 sequence is 13 residues long. Whoever was chosen for sequencing had shown CD8+CD57+ cell expansion by flow cytometry. The V gene is TRBV9, the J gene TRBJ1-1; D gene ambiguous. Sequencing was done on a sample of sorted CD4+, CD8+, or CD8+CD57+ T cells (not recorded which) from PBMCs. This receptor was identified in a human donor with aplastic anemia. CDR3 bases: TGTGCCAGCAGCGCCTACACTGACACTGAAGCTTTCTTT. It is translated as CASSAYTDTEAFF.